This T cell receptor beta chain was profiled in a study of graft-versus-host responses after intestinal transplantation. This clone turned up a few times. Its antigen is unidentified. Some clones are missing from TCRdb's copy, which holds only in-frame ones; the method was immunoSEQ multiplex PCR. The sample carries roughly 93,000 clones, 90% to 95% recorded once. The study, taken as a whole, reports: Across patients carrying graft-donor T cell macrochimerism, allografts held high graft-versus-host to host-versus-graft clonal ratios. Peak circulating GvH clone levels were associated with early post-transplant HvG declines.

In germline, CDR1 is SGHAT, CDR2 FQNNGV. The CDR3 spans 14 residues. V gave up 6 bases and J gave up 2 bases, with 11 bases separating them. This chain joins TRBV11-2 and TRBJ2-1; tentatively, D is TRBD2 (6 bases). The material sequenced was unstimulated CD8+ T cells sorted from spleen or lymph node cells, taken before intestinal transplant. This sequence originates from a human donor who received an intestinal transplant. DNA for the CDR3: TGTGCCAGCAGTTCGGCTAGCGCCTACAATGAGCAGTTCTTC. Residues: CASSSASAYNEQFF.